This TCR beta chain came from a study of cytomegalovirus exposure and HLA in healthy donors. Study-wide results and caveats: CMV antigen specificity was confirmed in vitro for three CMV-associated chains. The study listed some 160 cytomegalovirus-associated TCR beta chains.

Trimming shortened V by 1 base and J by 9 bases, and 8 bases separated the two germline ends. The CDR3 sequence is 12 residues long. In germline, CDR1 is SGHDT, CDR2 YYEEEE. On this clone itself: Its antigen is unknown.

Sequenced by immunoSEQ multiplex PCR; TCRdb stores in-frame clones only, minus some. Found here are more than 110,000 clones, 86% of them singletons; the top ten hold just under 3%. Specimen: PBMCs. This TCR was sampled from a man aged 18 to 30 in good health and CMV-seronegative. The chain employs TRBV5-6 and TRBJ2-4; D not resolved. CDR3 residues: CASSLRESIQYF. The CDR3 DNA is TGTGCCAGCAGCTTGCGCGAAAGCATTCAGTACTTC.